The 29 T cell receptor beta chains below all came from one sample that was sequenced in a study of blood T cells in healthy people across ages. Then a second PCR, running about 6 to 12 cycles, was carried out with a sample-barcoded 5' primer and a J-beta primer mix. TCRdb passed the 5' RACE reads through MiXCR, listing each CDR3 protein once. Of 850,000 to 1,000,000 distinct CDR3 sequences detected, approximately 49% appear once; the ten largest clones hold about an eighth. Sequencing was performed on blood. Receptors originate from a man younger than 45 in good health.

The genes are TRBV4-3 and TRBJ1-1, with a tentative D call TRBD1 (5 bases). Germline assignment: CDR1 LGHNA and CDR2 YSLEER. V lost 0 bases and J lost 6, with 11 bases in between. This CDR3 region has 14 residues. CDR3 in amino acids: CASSQDRRGSEAFF. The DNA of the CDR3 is TGCGCCAGCAGCCAAGATAGGAGGGGCTCTGAAGCTTTCTTT.

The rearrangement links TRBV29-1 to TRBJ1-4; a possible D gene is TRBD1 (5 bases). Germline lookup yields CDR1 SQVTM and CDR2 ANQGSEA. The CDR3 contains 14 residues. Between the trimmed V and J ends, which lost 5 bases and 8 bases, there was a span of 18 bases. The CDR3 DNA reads TGCAGCGTTCAGCAGGGAATCGGGGGGGAAAAACTGTTTTTT. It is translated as CSVQQGIGGEKLFF.

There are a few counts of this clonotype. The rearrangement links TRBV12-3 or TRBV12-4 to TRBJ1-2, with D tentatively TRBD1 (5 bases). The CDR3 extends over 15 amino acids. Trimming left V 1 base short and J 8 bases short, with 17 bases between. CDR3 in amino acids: CASSLVGTSLGGYTF. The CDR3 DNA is TGTGCCAGCAGTTTAGTAGGGACGTCATTGGGCGGCTACACCTTC.

The CDR3 region is CASSESLYGYTF. In nucleotides, the CDR3 is TGTGCCAGCAGTGAGAGCCTCTATGGCTACACCTTC. The chain has TRBV25-1 and TRBJ1-2, with no clear D. CDR1 is MGHDK, CDR2 SYGVNS, per germline. Trimming pared 3 bases from V and 4 bases from J, leaving 6 bases between. This CDR3 has 12 residues.

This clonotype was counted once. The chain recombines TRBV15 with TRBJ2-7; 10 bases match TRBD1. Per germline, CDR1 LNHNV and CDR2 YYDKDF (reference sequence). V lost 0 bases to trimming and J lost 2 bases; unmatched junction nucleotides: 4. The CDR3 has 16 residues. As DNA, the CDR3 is TGTGCCACCAGCAGAGATCGGGACAGGGGCACCTACGAGCAGTACTTC. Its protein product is CATSRDRDRGTYEQYF.

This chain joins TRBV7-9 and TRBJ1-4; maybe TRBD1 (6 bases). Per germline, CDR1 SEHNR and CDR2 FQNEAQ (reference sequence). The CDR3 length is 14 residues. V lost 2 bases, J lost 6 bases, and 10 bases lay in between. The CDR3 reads CASSLRGDHEKLFF. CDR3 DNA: TGTGCCAGCAGCTTAAGGGGGGACCATGAAAAACTGTTTTTT. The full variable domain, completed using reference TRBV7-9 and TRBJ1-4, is DTGVSQNPRHKITKRGQNVTFRCDPISEHNRLYWYRQTLGQGPEFLTYFQNEAQLEKSRLLSDRFSAERPKGSFSTLEIQRTEQGDSAMYLCASSLRGDHEKLFFGSGTQLSVL.

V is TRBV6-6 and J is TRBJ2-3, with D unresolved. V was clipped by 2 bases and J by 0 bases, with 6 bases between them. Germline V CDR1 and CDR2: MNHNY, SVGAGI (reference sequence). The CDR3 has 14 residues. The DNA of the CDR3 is TGTGCCAGCAGTTACCCGGAGAGCACAGATACGCAGTATTTT. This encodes CASSYPESTDTQYF.

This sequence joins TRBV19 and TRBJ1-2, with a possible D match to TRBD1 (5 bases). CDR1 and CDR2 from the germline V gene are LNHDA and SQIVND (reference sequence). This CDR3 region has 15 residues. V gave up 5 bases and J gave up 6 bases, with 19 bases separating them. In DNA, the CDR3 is TGTGCCAGTAGTCAATGGACTGCCGCGGGGGATGGCTACACCTTC. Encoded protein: CASSQWTAAGDGYTF.

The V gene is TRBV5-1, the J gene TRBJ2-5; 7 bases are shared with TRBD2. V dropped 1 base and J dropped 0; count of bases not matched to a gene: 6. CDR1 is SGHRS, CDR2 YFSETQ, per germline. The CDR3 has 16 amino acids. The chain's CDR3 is CASSLPREDYQETQYF. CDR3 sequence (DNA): TGCGCCAGCAGCTTGCCACGGGAGGATTACCAAGAGACCCAGTACTTC.

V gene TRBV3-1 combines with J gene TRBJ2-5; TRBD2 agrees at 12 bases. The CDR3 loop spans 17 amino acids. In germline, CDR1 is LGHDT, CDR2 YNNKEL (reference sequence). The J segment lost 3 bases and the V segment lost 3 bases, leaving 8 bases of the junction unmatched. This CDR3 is CASSHPGTSGPEETQYF. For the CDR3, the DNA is TGTGCCAGCAGCCACCCCGGGACTAGCGGGCCCGAAGAGACCCAGTACTTC.

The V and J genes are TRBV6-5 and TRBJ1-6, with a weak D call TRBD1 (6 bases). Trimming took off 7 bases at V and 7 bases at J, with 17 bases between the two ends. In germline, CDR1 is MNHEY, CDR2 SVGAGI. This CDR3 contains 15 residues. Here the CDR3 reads CASTKMGGQNSPLHF. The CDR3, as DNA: TGTGCCAGCACTAAAATGGGGGGCCAGAATTCACCCCTCCACTTT.

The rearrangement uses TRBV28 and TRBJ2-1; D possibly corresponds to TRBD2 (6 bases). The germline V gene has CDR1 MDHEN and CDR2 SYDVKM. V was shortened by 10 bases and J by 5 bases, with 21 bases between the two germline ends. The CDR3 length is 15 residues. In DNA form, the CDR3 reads TGTGCCACATCCATGGAGGGGCAGGGCAACAATGAGCAGTTCTTC. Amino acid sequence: CATSMEGQGNNEQFF.

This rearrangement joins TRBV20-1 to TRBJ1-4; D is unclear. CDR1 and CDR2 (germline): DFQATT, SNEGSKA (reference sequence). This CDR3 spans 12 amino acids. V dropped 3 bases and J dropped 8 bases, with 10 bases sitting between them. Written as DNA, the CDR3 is TGCAGTGCTAGCCCCTCTAGGGAAAAACTGTTTTTT. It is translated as CSASPSREKLFF.

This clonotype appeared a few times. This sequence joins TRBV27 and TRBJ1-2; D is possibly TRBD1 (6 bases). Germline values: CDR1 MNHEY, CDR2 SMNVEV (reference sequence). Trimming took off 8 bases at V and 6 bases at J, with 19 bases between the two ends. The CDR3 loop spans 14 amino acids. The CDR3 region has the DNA TGTGCCAGCCGACCGGGACATACCATCGATGGCTACACCTTC. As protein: CASRPGHTIDGYTF.

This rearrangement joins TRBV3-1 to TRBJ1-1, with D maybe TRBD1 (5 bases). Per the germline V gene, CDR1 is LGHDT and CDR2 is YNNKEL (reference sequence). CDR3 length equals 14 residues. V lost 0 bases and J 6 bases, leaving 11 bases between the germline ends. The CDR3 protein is CASSQDHRGSEAFF. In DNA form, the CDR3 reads TGTGCCAGCAGCCAAGATCATCGGGGCTCTGAAGCTTTCTTT. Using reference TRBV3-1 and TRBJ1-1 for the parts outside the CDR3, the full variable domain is DTAVSQTPKYLVTQMGNDKSIKCEQNLGHDTMYWYKQDSKKFLKIMFSYNNKELIINETVPNRFSPKSPDKAHLNLHINSLELGDSAVYFCASSQDHRGSEAFFGQGTRLTVV.

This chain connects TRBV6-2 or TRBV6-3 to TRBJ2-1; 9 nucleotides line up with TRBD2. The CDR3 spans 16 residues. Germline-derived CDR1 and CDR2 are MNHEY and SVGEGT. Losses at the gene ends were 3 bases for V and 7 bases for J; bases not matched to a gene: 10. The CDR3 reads CASSYPRAGGRNEQFF. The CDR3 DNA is TGTGCCAGCAGTTATCCTCGCGCGGGGGGGCGGAATGAGCAGTTCTTC.

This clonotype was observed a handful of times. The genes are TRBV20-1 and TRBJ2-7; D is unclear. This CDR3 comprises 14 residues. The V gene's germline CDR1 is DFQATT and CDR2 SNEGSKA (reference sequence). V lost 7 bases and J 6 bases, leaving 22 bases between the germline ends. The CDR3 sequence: CSVPLRTGSGEQYF. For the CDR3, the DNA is TGCAGTGTTCCACTCCGAACGGGCTCAGGCGAGCAGTACTTC.

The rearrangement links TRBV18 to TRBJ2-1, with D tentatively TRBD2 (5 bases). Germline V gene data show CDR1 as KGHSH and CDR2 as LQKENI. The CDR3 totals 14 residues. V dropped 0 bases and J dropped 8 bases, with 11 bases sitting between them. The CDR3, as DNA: TGTGCCAGCTCACCACCGAGGGTGACGGATGAGCAGTTCTTC. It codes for CASSPPRVTDEQFF.

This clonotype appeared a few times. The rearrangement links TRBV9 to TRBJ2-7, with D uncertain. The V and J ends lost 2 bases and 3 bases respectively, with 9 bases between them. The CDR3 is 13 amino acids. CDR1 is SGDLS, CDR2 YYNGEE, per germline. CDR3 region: CASSVQIDYEQYF. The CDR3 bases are TGTGCCAGCAGCGTTCAGATAGACTACGAGCAGTACTTC.

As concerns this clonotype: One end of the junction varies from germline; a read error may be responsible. The CDR3 coding sequence is TGCAGTGTTAGAGATGCTAGCGGGGGCCAAGAGACCCAGTACTTC. Its translation is CSVRDASGGQETQYF. The V call is TRBV20-1, the J call TRBJ2-5, with 10 bases identical to TRBD2. Germline lookup yields CDR1 DFQATT and CDR2 SNEGSKA (reference sequence). The CDR3 totals 15 residues.

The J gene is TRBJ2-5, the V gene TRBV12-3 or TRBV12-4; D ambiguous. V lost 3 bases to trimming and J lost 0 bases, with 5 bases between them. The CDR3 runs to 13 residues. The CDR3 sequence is CASSFNYQETQYF. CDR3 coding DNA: TGTGCCAGCAGTTTCAATTACCAAGAGACCCAGTACTTC.

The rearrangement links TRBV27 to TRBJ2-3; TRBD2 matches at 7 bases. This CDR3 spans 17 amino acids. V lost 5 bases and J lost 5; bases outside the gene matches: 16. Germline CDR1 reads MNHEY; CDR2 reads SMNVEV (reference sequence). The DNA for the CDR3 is TGTGCCAGCAGTAGTAGCCAGCGGGGTCCCCGGGGAGATACGCAGTATTTT. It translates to CASSSSQRGPRGDTQYF.

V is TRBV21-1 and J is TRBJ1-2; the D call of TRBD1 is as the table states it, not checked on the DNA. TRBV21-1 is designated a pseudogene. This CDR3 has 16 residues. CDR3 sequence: CASSDPRHGNNYGYTF. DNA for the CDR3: TGTGCCAGCAGCGACCCGCGACACGGAAATAACTATGGCTACACCTTC.

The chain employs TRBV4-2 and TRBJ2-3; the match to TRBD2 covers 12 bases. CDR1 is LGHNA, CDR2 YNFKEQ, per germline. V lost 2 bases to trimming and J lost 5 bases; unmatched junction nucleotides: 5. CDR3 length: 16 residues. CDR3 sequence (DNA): TGTGCCAGCAGCCAACCTAGCGGGGGGGCCGTAGATACGCAGTATTTT. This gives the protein CASSQPSGGAVDTQYF.

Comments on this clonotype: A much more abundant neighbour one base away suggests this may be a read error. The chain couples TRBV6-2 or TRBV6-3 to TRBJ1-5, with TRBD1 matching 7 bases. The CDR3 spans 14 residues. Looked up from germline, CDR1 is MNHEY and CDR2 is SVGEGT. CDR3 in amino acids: CASRPGGSNRPQHF. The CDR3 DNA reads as TGTGCCAGCAGGCCAGGGGGAAGCAATCGGCCCCAGCATTTT.

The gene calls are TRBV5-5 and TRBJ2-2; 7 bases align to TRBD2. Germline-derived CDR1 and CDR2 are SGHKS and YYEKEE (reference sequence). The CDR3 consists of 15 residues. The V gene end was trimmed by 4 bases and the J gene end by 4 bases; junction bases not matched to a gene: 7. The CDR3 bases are TGTGCCAGCAGCCCCTCGGCGGGGGTCACCGGGGAGCTGTTTTTT. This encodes CASSPSAGVTGELFF.

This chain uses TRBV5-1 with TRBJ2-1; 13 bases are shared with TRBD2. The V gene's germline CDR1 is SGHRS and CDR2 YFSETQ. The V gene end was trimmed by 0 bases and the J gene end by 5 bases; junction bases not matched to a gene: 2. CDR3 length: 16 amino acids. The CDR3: CASSLEGTSGDNEQFF. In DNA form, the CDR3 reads TGCGCCAGCAGCTTGGAGGGGACTAGCGGGGACAATGAGCAGTTCTTC.

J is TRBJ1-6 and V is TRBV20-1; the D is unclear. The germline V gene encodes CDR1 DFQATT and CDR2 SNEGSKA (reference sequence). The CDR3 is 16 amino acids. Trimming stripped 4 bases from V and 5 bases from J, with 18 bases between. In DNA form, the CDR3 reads TGCAGTGCTACTAAAGCCAGGCGGTCGGATAATTCACCCCTCCACTTT. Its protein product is CSATKARRSDNSPLHF.

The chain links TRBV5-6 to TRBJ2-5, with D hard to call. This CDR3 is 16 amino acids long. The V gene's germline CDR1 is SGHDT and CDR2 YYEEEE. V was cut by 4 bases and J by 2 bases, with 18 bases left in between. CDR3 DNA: TGTGCCAGCAGCATGATCGGGCGAATGCTACAAGAGACCCAGTACTTC. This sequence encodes CASSMIGRMLQETQYF. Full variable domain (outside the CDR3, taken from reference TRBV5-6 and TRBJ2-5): DAGVTQSPTHLIKTRGQQVTLRCSPKSGHDTVSWYQQALGQGPQFIFQYYEEEERQRGNFPDRFSGHQFPNYSSELNVNALLLGDSALYLCASSMIGRMLQETQYFGPGTRLLVL.